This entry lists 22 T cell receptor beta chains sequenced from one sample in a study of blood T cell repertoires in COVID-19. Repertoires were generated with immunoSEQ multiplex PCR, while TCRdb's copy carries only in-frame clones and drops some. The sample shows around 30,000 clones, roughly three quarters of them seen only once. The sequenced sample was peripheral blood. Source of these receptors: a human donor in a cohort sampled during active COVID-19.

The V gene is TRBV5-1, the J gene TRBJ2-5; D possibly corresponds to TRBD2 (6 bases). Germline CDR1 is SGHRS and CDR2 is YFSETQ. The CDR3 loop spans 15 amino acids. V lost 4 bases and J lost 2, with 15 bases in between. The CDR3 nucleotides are TGCGCCAGCAGCATGACCGGGACTGCTCAAGAGACCCAGTACTTC. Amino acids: CASSMTGTAQETQYF.

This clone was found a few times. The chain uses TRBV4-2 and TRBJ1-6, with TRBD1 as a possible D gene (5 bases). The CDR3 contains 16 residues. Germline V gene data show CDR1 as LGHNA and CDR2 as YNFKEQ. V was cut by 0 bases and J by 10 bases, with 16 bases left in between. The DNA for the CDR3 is TGTGCCAGCAGCCAAGAGCGTTGGCAGGGAGGGTCACCCCTCCACTTT. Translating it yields CASSQERWQGGSPLHF.

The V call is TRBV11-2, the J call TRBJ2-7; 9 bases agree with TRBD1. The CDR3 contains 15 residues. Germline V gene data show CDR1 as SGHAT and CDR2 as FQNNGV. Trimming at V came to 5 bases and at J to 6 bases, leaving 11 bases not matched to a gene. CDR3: CASSLTRDRVAEQYF. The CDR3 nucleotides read TGTGCCAGCAGCCTAACCCGGGACAGGGTCGCCGAGCAGTACTTC.

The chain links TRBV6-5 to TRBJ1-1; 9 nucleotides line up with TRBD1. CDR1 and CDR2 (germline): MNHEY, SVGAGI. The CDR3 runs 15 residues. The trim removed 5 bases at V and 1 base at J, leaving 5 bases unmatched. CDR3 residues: CASSHPTGGNTEAFF. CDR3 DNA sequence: TGTGCCAGCAGTCATCCGACAGGGGGGAACACTGAAGCTTTCTTT.

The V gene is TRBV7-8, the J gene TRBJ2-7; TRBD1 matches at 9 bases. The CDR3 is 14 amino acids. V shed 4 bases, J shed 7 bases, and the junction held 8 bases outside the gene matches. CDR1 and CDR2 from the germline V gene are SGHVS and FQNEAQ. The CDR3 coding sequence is TGTGCCAGCAGCTCATCCCGGACAGGGGTAGAGCAGTACTTC. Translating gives CASSSSRTGVEQYF. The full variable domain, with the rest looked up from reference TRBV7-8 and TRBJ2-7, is GAGVSQSPRYKVAKRGQDVALRCDPISGHVSLFWYQQALGQGPEFLTYFQNEAQLDKSGLPSDRFFAERPEGSVSTLKIQRTQQEDSAVYLCASSSSRTGVEQYFGPGTRLTVT.

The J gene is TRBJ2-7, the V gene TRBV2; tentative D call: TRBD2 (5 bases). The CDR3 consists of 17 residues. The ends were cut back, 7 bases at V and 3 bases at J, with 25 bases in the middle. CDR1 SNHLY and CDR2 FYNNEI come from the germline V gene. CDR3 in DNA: TGTGCCAGCATGGGAACGGTCAATAACGACCGGGACTACGAGCAGTACTTC. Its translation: CASMGTVNNDRDYEQYF.

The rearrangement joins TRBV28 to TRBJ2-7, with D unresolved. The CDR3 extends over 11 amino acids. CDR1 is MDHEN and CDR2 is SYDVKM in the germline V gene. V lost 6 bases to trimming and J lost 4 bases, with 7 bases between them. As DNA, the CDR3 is TGTGCCAGCAGGCGTTGGTACGAGCAGTACTTC. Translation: CASRRWYEQYF.

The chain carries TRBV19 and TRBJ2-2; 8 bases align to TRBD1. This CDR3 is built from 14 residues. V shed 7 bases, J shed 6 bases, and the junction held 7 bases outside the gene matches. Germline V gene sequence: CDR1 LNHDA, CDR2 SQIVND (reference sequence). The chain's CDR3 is CASTLDRAAGELFF. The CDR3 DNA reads TGTGCCAGTACCCTGGACAGGGCGGCCGGGGAGCTGTTTTTT.

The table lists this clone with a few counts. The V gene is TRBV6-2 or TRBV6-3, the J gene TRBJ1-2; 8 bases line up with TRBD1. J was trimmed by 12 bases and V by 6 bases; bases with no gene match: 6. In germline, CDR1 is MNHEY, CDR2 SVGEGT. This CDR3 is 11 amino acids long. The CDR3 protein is CASSNPGQDTF. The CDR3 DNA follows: TGTGCCAGCAGCAACCCGGGACAGGACACCTTC.

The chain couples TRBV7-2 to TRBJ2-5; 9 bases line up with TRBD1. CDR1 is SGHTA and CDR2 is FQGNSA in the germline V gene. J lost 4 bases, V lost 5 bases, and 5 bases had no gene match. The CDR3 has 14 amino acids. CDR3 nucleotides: TGTGCCAGCAGCCCAATGACAGGGGGAGAGACCCAGTACTTC. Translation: CASSPMTGGETQYF.

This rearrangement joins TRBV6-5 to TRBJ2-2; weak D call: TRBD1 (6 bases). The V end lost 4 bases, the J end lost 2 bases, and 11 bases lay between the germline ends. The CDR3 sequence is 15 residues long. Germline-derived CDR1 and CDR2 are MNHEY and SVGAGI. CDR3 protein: CASSFGTTNTGELFF. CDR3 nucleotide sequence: TGTGCCAGCAGTTTTGGGACAACTAACACCGGGGAGCTGTTTTTT.

CDR3 sequence: CASSPPSATLSQGHFEKLFF. CDR3 DNA sequence: TGTGCCAGCTCACCACCTTCCGCCACGCTATCTCAGGGCCACTTCGAAAAACTGTTTTTT. This chain uses TRBV18 with TRBJ1-4, with D perhaps TRBD1 (5 bases). Germline CDR1 reads KGHSH; CDR2 reads LQKENI. V lost 0 bases to trimming and J lost 8 bases, with 28 bases between them. The CDR3 spans 20 residues.

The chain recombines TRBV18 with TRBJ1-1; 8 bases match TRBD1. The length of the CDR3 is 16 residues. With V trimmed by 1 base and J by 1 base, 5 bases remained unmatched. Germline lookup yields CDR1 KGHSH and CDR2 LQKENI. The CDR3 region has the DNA TGTGCCAGCTCACCACTACCACAGGGGGGGAACACTGAAGCTTTCTTT. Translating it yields CASSPLPQGGNTEAFF.

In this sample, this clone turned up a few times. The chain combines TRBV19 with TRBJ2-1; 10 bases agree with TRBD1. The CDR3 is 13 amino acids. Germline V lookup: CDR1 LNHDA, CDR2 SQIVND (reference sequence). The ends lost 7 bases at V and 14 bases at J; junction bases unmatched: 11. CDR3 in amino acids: CASTRQGARSKFF. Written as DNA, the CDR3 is TGTGCCAGTACCAGACAGGGGGCGCGGTCAAAGTTCTTC.

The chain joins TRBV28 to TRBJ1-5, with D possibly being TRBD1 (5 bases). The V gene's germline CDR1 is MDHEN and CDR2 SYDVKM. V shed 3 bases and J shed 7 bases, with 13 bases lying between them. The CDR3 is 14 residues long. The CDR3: CASSFGGREQPQHF. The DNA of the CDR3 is TGTGCCAGCAGTTTCGGGGGTAGGGAGCAGCCCCAGCATTTT.

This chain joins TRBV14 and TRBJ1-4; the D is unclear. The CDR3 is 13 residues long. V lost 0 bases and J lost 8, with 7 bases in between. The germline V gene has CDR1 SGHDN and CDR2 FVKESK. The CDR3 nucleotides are TGTGCCAGCAGCCAAGAGATCGGGGAAAAACTGTTTTTT. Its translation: CASSQEIGEKLFF.

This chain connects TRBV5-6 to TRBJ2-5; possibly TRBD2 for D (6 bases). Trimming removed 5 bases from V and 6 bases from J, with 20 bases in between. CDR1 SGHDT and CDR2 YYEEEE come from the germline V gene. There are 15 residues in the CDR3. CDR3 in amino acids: CASRPRGGRVKTQYF. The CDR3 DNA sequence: TGTGCCAGCAGACCCCGGGGAGGCAGGGTCAAGACCCAGTACTTC.

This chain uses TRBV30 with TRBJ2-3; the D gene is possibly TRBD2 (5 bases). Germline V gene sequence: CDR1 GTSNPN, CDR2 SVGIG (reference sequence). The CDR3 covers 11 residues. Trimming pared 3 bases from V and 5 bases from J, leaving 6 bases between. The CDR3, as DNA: TGTGCCTGGAGCCGGGAAGATACGCAGTATTTT. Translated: CAWSREDTQYF.

The chain's CDR3 is CASSFGQRSGANVLTF. The DNA for the CDR3 is TGTGCCAGCAGCTTTGGACAGCGCTCTGGGGCCAACGTCCTGACTTTC. The chain has TRBV7-2 and TRBJ2-6; the D gene is possibly TRBD1 (6 bases). CDR3 length: 16 amino acids. The germline V gene has CDR1 SGHTA and CDR2 FQGNSA. V lost 3 bases and J 0 bases, leaving 9 bases between the germline ends. The variable domain in full, completed from reference TRBV7-2 and TRBJ2-6, reads GAGVSQSPSNKVTEKGKDVELRCDPISGHTALYWYRQSLGQGLEFLIYFQGNSAPDKSGLPSDRFSAERTGGSVSTLTIQRTQQEDSAVYLCASSFGQRSGANVLTFGAGSRLTVL.

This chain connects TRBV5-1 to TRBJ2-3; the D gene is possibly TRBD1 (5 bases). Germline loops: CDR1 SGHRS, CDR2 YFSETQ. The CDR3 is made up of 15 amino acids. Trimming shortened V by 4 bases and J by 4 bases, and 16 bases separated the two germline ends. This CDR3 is CASSPRVFMADTQYF. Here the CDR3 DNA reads TGCGCCAGCAGCCCCAGGGTCTTTATGGCAGATACGCAGTATTTT. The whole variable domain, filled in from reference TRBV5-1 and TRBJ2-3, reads KAGVTQTPRYLIKTRGQQVTLSCSPISGHRSVSWYQQTPGQGLQFLFEYFSETQRNKGNFPGRFSGRQFSNSRSEMNVSTLELGDSALYLCASSPRVFMADTQYFGPGTRLTVL.

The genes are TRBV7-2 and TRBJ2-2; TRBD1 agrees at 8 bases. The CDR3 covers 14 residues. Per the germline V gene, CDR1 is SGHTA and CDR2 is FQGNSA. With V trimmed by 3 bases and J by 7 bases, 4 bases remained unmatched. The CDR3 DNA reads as TGTGCCAGCAGCTTCGACAGGGGTGGCGGGGAGCTGTTTTTT. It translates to CASSFDRGGGELFF. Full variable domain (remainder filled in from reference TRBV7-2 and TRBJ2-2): GAGVSQSPSNKVTEKGKDVELRCDPISGHTALYWYRQSLGQGLEFLIYFQGNSAPDKSGLPSDRFSAERTGGSVSTLTIQRTQQEDSAVYLCASSFDRGGGELFFGEGSRLTVL.

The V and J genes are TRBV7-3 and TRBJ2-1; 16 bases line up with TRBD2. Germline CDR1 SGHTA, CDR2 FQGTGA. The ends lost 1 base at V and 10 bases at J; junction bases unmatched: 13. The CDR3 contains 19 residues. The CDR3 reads CASSLNLGGLAGGPVEQFF. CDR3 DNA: TGTGCCAGCAGCTTAAACCTCGGGGGACTAGCGGGAGGGCCGGTCGAGCAGTTCTTC.